What follows are 29 T cell receptor beta chains derived from one specimen sequenced in a study of blood T cells in healthy people across ages. The use of a sample-barcoded 5' primer and a J-beta primer mix characterized a second PCR of roughly 7 to 12 cycles. MiXCR, applied by TCRdb to the 5' RACE reads, yields one record per CDR3 protein. In the table there are over 1,300,000 distinct CDR3 sequences, approximately 59% of which are singletons. Material for sequencing was blood. The receptors stem from a young man in good health.

This chain uses TRBV6-2 or TRBV6-3 with TRBJ2-3; D perhaps matches TRBD1 (5 bases). Germline V lookup: CDR1 MNHEY, CDR2 SVGEGT. The CDR3 sequence is 13 residues long. The ends were cut back, 6 bases at V and 5 bases at J, with 12 bases in the middle. Written as DNA, the CDR3 is TGTGCCAGCAGCTGGGGCGCCGTAGATACGCAGTATTTT. It yields the protein CASSWGAVDTQYF.

This clonotype was counted a few times. V gene TRBV15 combines with J gene TRBJ2-2; 7 bases are shared with TRBD1. Germline lookup yields CDR1 LNHNV and CDR2 YYDKDF (reference sequence). J lost 2 bases, V lost 5 bases, and 5 bases had no gene match. This CDR3 spans 15 amino acids. Here the CDR3 reads CATSPDRVNTGELFF. CDR3 bases: TGTGCCACCAGCCCAGACAGGGTCAACACCGGGGAGCTGTTTTTT.

The J gene is TRBJ1-1, the V gene TRBV29-1; D perhaps matches TRBD1 (5 bases). The CDR3 length is 13 residues. The V gene lost 1 base and the J gene lost 4 bases, with 10 bases spanning the gap. Germline loops: CDR1 SQVTM, CDR2 ANQGSEA. The CDR3 sequence is CSVEGGRSTEAFF. DNA for the CDR3: TGCAGCGTTGAAGGGGGCAGGAGCACTGAAGCTTTCTTT.

The CDR3 DNA reads TGTGCCAGCAGCCCCCTAGGGGCGAGGTACAATGAGCAGTTCTTC. Translation gives CASSPLGARYNEQFF. V gene TRBV27 combines with J gene TRBJ2-1; tentatively, D is TRBD1 (5 bases). The germline V gene encodes CDR1 MNHEY and CDR2 SMNVEV (reference sequence). V was shortened by 6 bases and J by 4 bases, with 16 bases between the two germline ends. CDR3 length: 15 amino acids.

This chain uses TRBV21-1 with TRBJ2-2; TRBD1, the table's D call, lacks a check against the DNA. TRBV21-1 represents a pseudogene. This CDR3 is built from 13 residues. CDR3 amino acids: CASLTRGTGELFF. DNA of the CDR3: TGTGCCAGCCTCACCAGGGGGACCGGGGAGCTGTTTTTT.

This clonotype was seen a handful of times. The chain combines TRBV6-7 with TRBJ2-4; maybe TRBD2 (6 bases). TRBV6-7 is marked as an open reading frame, function uncertain. Trimming cost V 7 bases and J 0 bases, with 10 bases left between them. The CDR3 spans 14 residues. The CDR3, as DNA: TGTGCCAGCACCGGGGGTCTAGCCAAAAACATTCAGTACTTC. Its protein is CASTGGLAKNIQYF.

This chain links TRBV6-5 with TRBJ1-5; D gene unclear. Trimming left V 5 bases short and J 1 base short, with 9 bases between. There are 14 residues in the CDR3. Germline lookup yields CDR1 MNHEY and CDR2 SVGAGI. CDR3 sequence: CASSPFSSNQPQHF. The CDR3 bases are TGTGCCAGCAGTCCATTCTCGAGCAATCAGCCCCAGCATTTT.

The rearrangement links TRBV5-1 to TRBJ2-1; TRBD2 is a possible D gene (5 bases). The germline V and J ends were trimmed by 5 bases and 3 bases, with 9 bases remaining between them. This CDR3 has 13 amino acids. Per the germline V gene, CDR1 is SGHRS and CDR2 is YFSETQ. The CDR3 bases are TGCGCCAGCAGACTAGTCGACTACAATGAGCAGTTCTTC. Translated: CASRLVDYNEQFF.

This chain's CDR3 is CASSVKAGEPSNEQFF. In nucleotides, the CDR3 is TGTGCCAGCAGCGTCAAAGCGGGAGAGCCCTCCAATGAGCAGTTCTTC. This rearrangement joins TRBV7-7 to TRBJ2-1; TRBD2 aligns across 8 bases. Losses at the gene ends were 5 bases for V and 6 bases for J; bases not matched to a gene: 12. This CDR3 region has 16 residues. Germline CDR1 reads SSHAT; CDR2 reads FNYEAQ (reference sequence).

In this sample, this clonotype turned up a few times. The chain carries TRBV20-1 and TRBJ1-4; D is unresolved. CDR1 is DFQATT, CDR2 SNEGSKA, per germline (reference sequence). The CDR3 covers 15 residues. The V end was cut by 4 bases, the J end by 3 bases, with 15 bases between. CDR3 nucleotide sequence: TGCAGTGCTACCCCGGGCGGGGTTCCTAATGAAAAACTGTTTTTT. Translated: CSATPGGVPNEKLFF.

As for this clonotype: The germline gene is not matched at one end of the junction; a read error may be the cause. The chain carries TRBV4-1 and TRBJ2-1; weak D call: TRBD2 (6 bases). This CDR3 comprises 15 residues. The germline V gene has CDR1 MGHRA and CDR2 YSYEKL. DNA for the CDR3: TGCGCCAGCATCCAAGGGACTTTTTCCGCAAGTGAGCAGTTCTTC. As protein: CASIQGTFSASEQFF.

V gene TRBV6-5 combines with J gene TRBJ1-6, with a tentative D call TRBD1 (6 bases). CDR1 is MNHEY, CDR2 SVGAGI, per germline. CDR3 length: 14 residues. V shed 4 bases and J shed 7 bases, with 11 bases lying between them. Written as DNA, the CDR3 is TGTGCCAGCAGTTTCAGAACAGGGAATTCACCCCTCCACTTT. Its protein is CASSFRTGNSPLHF.

The gene calls are TRBV18 and TRBJ2-2; TRBD2 aligns across 11 bases. The V gene's germline CDR1 is KGHSH and CDR2 LQKENI. Germline trimming cut 4 bases from V and 5 bases from J; bases unmatched to any gene: 6. The CDR3 sequence is 16 residues long. The CDR3 loop reads CASSRVLAGGTGELFF. CDR3 DNA sequence: TGTGCCAGCTCACGCGTCCTAGCGGGAGGTACCGGGGAGCTGTTTTTT.

The chain links TRBV27 to TRBJ1-3, with D unresolved. Germline loops: CDR1 MNHEY, CDR2 SMNVEV (reference sequence). The CDR3 loop spans 14 amino acids. Trimming took off 0 bases at V and 0 bases at J, with 3 bases between the two ends. The CDR3 DNA reads TGTGCCAGCAGTTTATCACTCTCTGGAAACACCATATATTTT. Translation: CASSLSLSGNTIYF.

The chain combines TRBV10-3 with TRBJ2-7; 13 bases align to TRBD2. With 0 bases clipped from V and 0 bases from J, the junction kept 5 bases outside the gene matches. CDR3 size: 18 residues. The germline gives CDR1 ENHRY, CDR2 SYGVKD. CDR3 amino acids: CAISESDGTSGVSYEQYF. CDR3 coding DNA: TGTGCCATCAGTGAGTCGGATGGGACTAGCGGGGTCTCCTACGAGCAGTACTTC.

This clonotype came up a few times. The chain has TRBV10-3 and TRBJ2-4, with D perhaps TRBD2 (5 bases). The better agreement between TRBJ2-7 and the DNA end casts doubt on the J call. The CDR3 length is 12 residues. In germline, CDR1 is ENHRY, CDR2 SYGVKD. The DNA for the CDR3 is TGTGCCATCAGTCGCGAGGGAATCGAGCAGTACTTC. This encodes CAISREGIEQYF.

V and J are TRBV15 and TRBJ2-1, with D unclear. Between the trimmed V and J ends, which lost 0 bases and 12 bases, there was a span of 15 bases. The CDR3 is 14 residues long. Germline CDR1 is LNHNV and CDR2 is YYDKDF (reference sequence). The chain's CDR3 is CATSRDRARVGQFF. CDR3 bases: TGTGCCACCAGCAGAGATCGGGCCCGTGTTGGGCAGTTCTTC. The full variable domain, in which reference TRBV15 and TRBJ2-1 provide the parts outside the CDR3, is DAMVIQNPRYQVTQFGKPVTLSCSQTLNHNVMYWYQQKSSQAPKLLFHYYDKDFNNEADTPDNFQSRRPNTSFCFLDIRSPGLGDTAMYLCATSRDRARVGQFFGPGTRLTVL.

This clonotype has only a few counts. The chain combines TRBV20-1 with TRBJ2-3; D is tentatively TRBD1 or TRBD2 (6 bases each). The CDR3 sequence is 17 residues long. Trimming removed 6 bases at V and 0 bases at J, with 22 bases between. Germline assignment: CDR1 DFQATT and CDR2 SNEGSKA (reference sequence). CDR3 DNA: TGCAGTGCCACGACGGAGGGGACACAACCTAGCACAGATACGCAGTATTTT. Its translation is CSATTEGTQPSTDTQYF.

In this sample, this clonotype turned up once. V is TRBV12-3 or TRBV12-4 and J is TRBJ2-7; 10 bases are shared with TRBD1. The closer fit of TRBJ2-5 to the DNA end suggests the J call may be wrong. CDR3 length equals 16 residues. The CDR3 DNA reads as TGTGCCAGCAGTTTGGACAGGGGGATGTTCGCAGAGACCCAGTACTTC. Its protein product is CASSLDRGMFAETQYF.

The chain carries TRBV11-2 and TRBJ2-7; possibly TRBD2 for D (5 bases). V lost 0 bases, J lost 2 bases, and 26 bases lay in between. Germline CDR1 is SGHAT and CDR2 is FQNNGV. This CDR3 contains 20 residues. CDR3 sequence (DNA): TGTGCCAGCAGCTTAGATCTCGTTGCGGGTGGGCGTAGTGGACCCTACGAGCAGTACTTC. Its translation: CASSLDLVAGGRSGPYEQYF.

This clonotype was observed at least ten times. An end of the junction does not agree with germline; a read error may underlie this. V usage is TRBV4-3 and J usage is TRBJ2-7; D is ambiguous. This CDR3 has 13 residues. Germline V gene sequence: CDR1 LGHNA, CDR2 YSLEER. The DNA for the CDR3 is TGTGCCAGCAGCCAAGATCTGACCTACGAGCAGTACTTC. Protein sequence: CASSQDLTYEQYF.

J is TRBJ2-3 and V is TRBV3-1, with 7 bases identical to TRBD2. Germline V gene data show CDR1 as LGHDT and CDR2 as YNNKEL (reference sequence). The CDR3 length is 14 residues. V trimming: 0 bases; J trimming: 6 bases; junction bases outside the gene matches: 3. The CDR3 region has the DNA TGTGCCAGCAGCCAAGATATGGGGGGGGATACGCAGTATTTT. Translated, it gives CASSQDMGGDTQYF.

This rearrangement joins TRBV11-2 to TRBJ2-7, with D possibly TRBD2 on 6 matching bases. CDR3 length equals 14 residues. Trimming left V 3 bases short and J 1 base short, with 10 bases between. CDR1 is SGHAT and CDR2 is FQNNGV in the germline V gene. The DNA for the CDR3 is TGTGCCAGCAGCTTGTGGAGGGGTTCCTACGAGCAGTACTTC. It codes for CASSLWRGSYEQYF. The full variable domain, in which reference TRBV11-2 and TRBJ2-7 provide the parts outside the CDR3, is EAGVAQSPRYKIIEKRQSVAFWCNPISGHATLYWYQQILGQGPKLLIQFQNNGVVDDSQLPKDRFSAERLKGVDSTLKIQPAKLEDSAVYLCASSLWRGSYEQYFGPGTRLTVT.

The chain joins TRBV27 to TRBJ2-1; 8 bases align to TRBD1. This CDR3 comprises 16 residues. CDR1 MNHEY and CDR2 SMNVEV come from the germline V gene (reference sequence). The J segment lost 4 bases and the V segment lost 5 bases, leaving 10 bases of the junction unmatched. The CDR3 DNA reads as TGTGCCAGCAGTCCAACATGGGACAGGAGTTACAATGAGCAGTTCTTC. Amino acids: CASSPTWDRSYNEQFF.

CDR3 DNA: TGCGCCAGCAGCCAAGTTGGGGGGACTAATGAAAAACTGTTTTTT. This sequence encodes CASSQVGGTNEKLFF. The V and J genes are TRBV4-1 and TRBJ1-4; D might be TRBD1 (5 bases). Trimming pared 1 base from V and 2 bases from J, leaving 8 bases between. CDR3 length: 15 residues. Germline V CDR1 and CDR2: MGHRA, YSYEKL.

The chain employs TRBV7-2 and TRBJ2-2, with a tentative D call TRBD1 (6 bases). The CDR3 extends over 17 amino acids. CDR1 is SGHTA and CDR2 is FQGNSA in the germline V gene. Trimming took off 3 bases at V and 0 bases at J, with 14 bases between the two ends. Written as DNA, the CDR3 is TGTGCCAGCAGCTTCCCCGGTTACAGGGCGAACACCGGGGAGCTGTTTTTT. This sequence encodes CASSFPGYRANTGELFF. Supplemented by reference TRBV7-2 and TRBJ2-2, the full variable domain reads GAGVSQSPSNKVTEKGKDVELRCDPISGHTALYWYRQSLGQGLEFLIYFQGNSAPDKSGLPSDRFSAERTGGSVSTLTIQRTQQEDSAVYLCASSFPGYRANTGELFFGEGSRLTVL.

This clonotype was observed a single time. The V call is TRBV20-1, the J call TRBJ2-3; no reliable D call. Trimming left V 5 bases short and J 2 bases short, with 20 bases between. The CDR3 contains 16 residues. Germline assignment: CDR1 DFQATT and CDR2 SNEGSKA (reference sequence). In DNA, the CDR3 is TGCAGTGCTGGATTTTGGACCCCGAAATCCACAGATACGCAGTATTTT. Its protein product is CSAGFWTPKSTDTQYF.

This chain joins TRBV29-1 and TRBJ2-5; 9 bases fit TRBD2. The DNA end lines up better with TRBJ2-7; the J call may be wrong. Germline loops: CDR1 SQVTM, CDR2 ANQGSEA. The CDR3 extends over 14 amino acids. The CDR3 DNA is TGCAGCGTTGAAGGAGGAGCGGGGGGCTACGAGCAGTACTTC. Translation gives CSVEGGAGGYEQYF.

There are a few counts of this clonotype. This chain connects TRBV20-1 to TRBJ2-7; 7 positions agree with TRBD2. The CDR3 has 14 residues. V was clipped by 0 bases and J by 3 bases; unmatched bases: 5. CDR1 and CDR2 (germline): DFQATT, SNEGSKA (reference sequence). Written as DNA, the CDR3 is TGCAGTGCTAGAGATCCGGGGAGGGACTACGAGCAGTACTTC. Protein: CSARDPGRDYEQYF.